The T cell receptor beta chain described here comes from a study of Ad26.COV2.S vaccination and SARS-CoV-2 variants. Whole-study findings and limits: Assessments of TCR breadth and depth may have underestimated the total T cell responses.

Libraries were prepared by immunoSEQ multiplex PCR; TCRdb keeps only in-frame clonotypes and omits some of them. The table records about 98,000 clones, roughly 75% of them present only once. A note on this clone: Its antigen is undetermined.

The starting material was peripheral blood, obtained after recovery from COVID-19. This clonotype was obtained from a human donor who had recovered from COVID-19.

The CDR3, as DNA: TGCAGTGGGACAGGGGGCTACGAGCAGTACTTC. It translates to CSGTGGYEQYF. The V gene is TRBV20-1, the J gene TRBJ2-7; the match to TRBD1 covers 10 bases. CDR1 and CDR2 from the germline V gene are DFQATT and SNEGSKA (reference sequence). The V segment lost 7 bases and the J segment 3 bases; nucleotides outside the gene matches: 0. The CDR3 consists of 11 residues.